This T cell receptor (beta chain) was observed in a study of blood T cell repertoires in COVID-19. Whole-study context: Samples came from the United States, Italy and Spain, spanning acute and convalescent COVID-19. In each case, the material was cDNA or gDNA derived from T cells, B-cell-depleted T cells, or PBMCs.

The CDR3 is 15 residues long. V lost 5 bases, J lost 8 bases, and 12 bases stayed unmatched. CDR1 and CDR2 from the germline V gene are MNHNY and SVGAGI (reference sequence). In the study's own analysis: Amplification of reference gene primers was used by the study to estimate nucleated cell counts. Sequencing was performed with immunoSEQ multiplex PCR; in TCRdb, only in-frame clones are kept and a portion is missing. Clonal size and the V and J genes are those of that table, whereas D and trimming came from the DNA. The sample carries some 90,000 clones, around 82% recorded once. The source material was peripheral blood. This sequence was found in a man aged 70-80 years with active or convalescent COVID-19. V and J are TRBV6-6 and TRBJ2-1; 7 nucleotides match TRBD1. The CDR3 DNA sequence: TGTGCCAGCAGTCCCGGTGACAGAGGGGGCCATGAGCAGTTCTTC. Translating it yields CASSPGDRGGHEQFF.